This T cell receptor beta chain is drawn from a study of blood T cells in healthy people across ages. The amount of total RNA extracted per sample was at least 6 micrograms. This clonotype was counted a few times. The authors ran a second PCR of about 7 to 12 cycles using a sample-barcoded 5' primer and a J-beta primer mix. TCRdb re-analysed the 5' RACE reads in MiXCR, keeping a single row per CDR3 protein. The top ten hold 10% to 15% of the sample, which has around 990,000 distinct CDR3 sequences, roughly two fifths seen once. V lost 1 base, J lost 3 bases, and 14 bases lay in between. CDR3 length equals 16 residues. CDR1 is LGHNA, CDR2 YNFKEQ, per germline.

The TCR sequence derives from a young man in good health. V gene TRBV4-2 combines with J gene TRBJ2-3; possible D gene TRBD2, 6 bases. The sample comprised blood. The CDR3 is CASSQVHGGLTDTQYF. In nucleotides, the CDR3 is TGTGCCAGCAGCCAAGTCCACGGGGGTTTGACAGATACGCAGTATTTT.